This T cell receptor (beta chain) was sequenced during a study of blood T cells in healthy people across ages. Whole-study results and caveats: Older age coincided with a roughly linear decline in TCR beta diversity per million T cells.

Germline V gene lookup returns CDR1 MNHEY and CDR2 SMNVEV (reference sequence). V lost 2 bases and J lost 3; bases outside the gene matches: 5. This CDR3 region has 15 residues. A remark on this clonotype: Its target is not known.

Then a second PCR, running roughly 7 to 11 cycles, was carried out with a sample-barcoded 5' primer and a J-beta primer mix. Every single cDNA molecule received a tag from a template-switch adaptor with 12 random nucleotides. MiXCR, applied by TCRdb to the 5' RACE reads, yields one record per CDR3 protein. The table lists about 1.5 million distinct CDR3 sequences, approximately 42% of them singletons. The chain recombines TRBV27 with TRBJ2-7; 9 bases agree with TRBD2. The clonotype was recovered from a woman aged 18-30 years in good health. The specimen was blood. In nucleotides, the CDR3 is TGTGCCAGCAGTTTAACGGCTAGCGGGAACTACGAGCAGTACTTC. Amino acids: CASSLTASGNYEQYF.